A single sample is the source of the 27 T cell receptor beta chains below, sequenced in a study of neurological immune-mediated disorders. TCRdb processed the 5' RACE reads anew with MiXCR; each CDR3 protein has one entry. This table has about 39,000 distinct CDR3 sequences, 6% to 7.5% appearing once. Sample: CD4+ T cells from blood. The receptors stem from a man aged 50 to 59 in good health.

This rearrangement joins TRBV5-1 to TRBJ1-1, with D uncertain. The CDR3 totals 12 residues. CDR1 is SGHRS, CDR2 YFSETQ, per germline. Between the trimmed V and J ends, which lost 4 bases and 7 bases, there was a span of 11 bases. The DNA for the CDR3 is TGCGCCAGCAGCCTCAATGTCGGTGAAGCTTTCTTT. Amino acids: CASSLNVGEAFF.

At least ten counts were recorded for this clonotype. This chain links TRBV5-5 with TRBJ2-7; tentative D call: TRBD2 (6 bases). Germline V CDR1 and CDR2: SGHKS, YYEKEE (reference sequence). This CDR3 spans 15 amino acids. Trimming took off 4 bases at V and 0 bases at J, with 14 bases between the two ends. The CDR3 sequence is CASSRDSLSSYEQYF. The CDR3 region has the DNA TGTGCCAGCAGCCGGGACTCCTTGAGCTCCTACGAGCAGTACTTC.

This clonotype has at least ten counts. V is TRBV10-3 and J is TRBJ2-5, with D uncertain. V was shortened by 3 bases and J by 4 bases, with 6 bases between the two germline ends. CDR1 and CDR2 from the germline V gene are ENHRY and SYGVKD. The CDR3 contains 12 residues. In DNA form, the CDR3 reads TGTGCCATCAGTGACCTAGGAGAGACCCAGTACTTC. Amino acids: CAISDLGETQYF.

At least ten counts were recorded for this clonotype. The V gene is TRBV7-2, the J gene TRBJ2-1; TRBD2 matches at 7 bases. This CDR3 spans 15 amino acids. CDR1 and CDR2 (germline): SGHTA, FQGNSA. Trimming at V came to 3 bases and at J to 3 bases, leaving 5 bases not matched to a gene. The CDR3 bases are TGTGCCAGCAGCTTCGGGGGAGGGCTCTACAATGAGCAGTTCTTC. As protein: CASSFGGGLYNEQFF. Based on the CDR3 plus reference TRBV7-2 and TRBJ2-1, the full variable domain is GAGVSQSPSNKVTEKGKDVELRCDPISGHTALYWYRQSLGQGLEFLIYFQGNSAPDKSGLPSDRFSAERTGGSVSTLTIQRTQQEDSAVYLCASSFGGGLYNEQFFGPGTRLTVL.

This clonotype was seen at least ten times. The rearrangement joins TRBV7-9 to TRBJ2-1; TRBD2 agrees at 8 bases. The CDR3 covers 17 residues. Germline V gene data show CDR1 as SEHNR and CDR2 as FQNEAQ (reference sequence). J gave up 4 bases and V 5 bases, and 13 bases lay outside the gene matches. CDR3 sequence: CASSPAVAGRGYNEQFF. CDR3 DNA sequence: TGTGCCAGCAGCCCTGCTGTAGCGGGAAGAGGTTACAATGAGCAGTTCTTC.

This clonotype occurred many times. V gene TRBV29-1 combines with J gene TRBJ1-1, with 7 bases lining up with TRBD1. CDR1 and CDR2 from the germline V gene are SQVTM and ANQGSEA. This CDR3 region has 12 residues. V was pared by 4 bases and J by 3 bases, with 2 bases of the junction left unmatched. The CDR3 nucleotides read TGCAGCGTTGGGGGACAGTACACTGAAGCTTTCTTT. It codes for CSVGGQYTEAFF.

This clonotype was recorded many times. J is TRBJ2-2 and V is TRBV7-2; 7 bases line up with TRBD2. V lost 0 bases to trimming and J lost 0 bases; unmatched junction nucleotides: 10. Germline-derived CDR1 and CDR2 are SGHTA and FQGNSA. This CDR3 contains 19 residues. The chain's CDR3 is CASSLAVWLAATNTGELFF. The CDR3 DNA follows: TGTGCCAGCAGCTTAGCTGTTTGGCTAGCGGCAACGAACACCGGGGAGCTGTTTTTT.

The V gene is TRBV3-1, the J gene TRBJ2-7, with TRBD2 matching 7 bases. CDR1 is LGHDT, CDR2 YNNKEL, per germline (reference sequence). J was trimmed by 2 bases and V by 4 bases; bases with no gene match: 5. The CDR3 extends over 14 amino acids. The CDR3 protein is CASSLGTTTYEQYF. The CDR3 DNA reads TGTGCCAGCAGCCTAGGGACTACCACCTACGAGCAGTACTTC.

This clonotype was seen at least ten times. This chain joins TRBV25-1 and TRBJ2-1; a possible D gene is TRBD1 (6 bases). Germline V gene lookup returns CDR1 MGHDK and CDR2 SYGVNS. With 3 bases removed from V and 10 bases from J, the gap between germline ends came to 10 bases. The length of the CDR3 is 12 residues. The CDR3 DNA is TGTGCCAGCAGTGAGGACAGTTGGGAGCAGTTCTTC. Translated: CASSEDSWEQFF.

This clonotype has ten or more counts. The genes are TRBV28 and TRBJ1-5; no definite D call. Germline V CDR1 and CDR2: MDHEN, SYDVKM. The V gene lost 5 bases and the J gene lost 0 bases, with 14 bases spanning the gap. The CDR3 loop spans 16 amino acids. The DNA for the CDR3 is TGTGCCAGCAGTATAAAGACGTTTTATAGCAATCAGCCCCAGCATTTT. Translating gives CASSIKTFYSNQPQHF.

This clonotype appeared many times. J is TRBJ1-6 and V is TRBV27, with a tentative D call TRBD1 (6 bases). The CDR3 covers 14 residues. V lost 4 bases, J lost 7 bases, and 11 bases lay in between. CDR1 and CDR2 from the germline V gene are MNHEY and SMNVEV (reference sequence). CDR3 sequence (DNA): TGTGCCAGCAGTTACATAGACAGGAATTCACCCCTCCACTTT. Protein sequence: CASSYIDRNSPLHF.

This clonotype occurred many times. The rearrangement links TRBV20-1 to TRBJ2-5, with TRBD2 as a possible D gene (5 bases). The V gene lost 1 base and the J gene lost 4 bases, with 13 bases spanning the gap. This CDR3 comprises 14 residues. Germline assignment: CDR1 DFQATT and CDR2 SNEGSKA (reference sequence). Written as DNA, the CDR3 is TGCAGTGCTAGAGGGGAAGGGCGGGTAGAGACCCAGTACTTC. Protein: CSARGEGRVETQYF.

This clonotype occurred a few times. The V gene is TRBV18, the J gene TRBJ2-7; tentative D call: TRBD1 (6 bases). The germline gives CDR1 KGHSH, CDR2 LQKENI. The CDR3 runs 15 residues. Trimming shortened V by 4 bases and J by 3 bases, and 16 bases separated the two germline ends. The CDR3 is CASSRILGAYYEQYF. DNA of the CDR3: TGTGCCAGCTCACGGATATTGGGGGCCTACTACGAGCAGTACTTC.

This clonotype was detected many times. This rearrangement joins TRBV7-9 to TRBJ2-2; a possible D gene is TRBD1 (6 bases). Germline assignment: CDR1 SEHNR and CDR2 FQNEAQ (reference sequence). Deletions cut 5 bases from V and 4 bases from J, with 14 bases between. The CDR3 contains 15 residues. The CDR3 sequence: CASSVSGAITGELFF. CDR3 sequence (DNA): TGTGCCAGCAGCGTATCAGGGGCGATCACCGGGGAGCTGTTTTTT.

This clonotype was picked up many times. The chain carries TRBV5-1 and TRBJ2-7, with 8 bases lining up with TRBD1. Per the germline V gene, CDR1 is SGHRS and CDR2 is YFSETQ. This CDR3 is 13 amino acids long. J lost 2 bases, V lost 4 bases, and 2 bases had no gene match. This CDR3 is CASSLDRAYEQYF. The DNA for the CDR3 is TGCGCCAGCAGCCTGGACAGGGCCTACGAGCAGTACTTC.

There are many counts of this clonotype. The genes are TRBV5-1 and TRBJ2-1, with 8 bases matching TRBD1. J lost 15 bases, V lost 0 bases, and 8 bases had no gene match. From germline, CDR1 is SGHRS and CDR2 YFSETQ. The CDR3 is 13 residues long. DNA for the CDR3: TGCGCCAGCAGCTTGGCTGGGACAGGATTAGGGTTCTTC. Translation: CASSLAGTGLGFF.

This clonotype was counted many times. This chain uses TRBV7-2 with TRBJ2-5; D may be TRBD1 or TRBD2 (5 bases each). The V and J ends lost 3 bases and 4 bases respectively, with 15 bases between them. CDR1 and CDR2 from the germline V gene are SGHTA and FQGNSA. The CDR3 sequence is 15 residues long. The CDR3 nucleotides read TGTGCCAGCAGCTTTGTGGGGTCAGGGAGAGAGACCCAGTACTTC. It encodes CASSFVGSGRETQYF.

The chain has TRBV28 and TRBJ2-3; TRBD2 might be the D (8 bases). CDR3 length equals 15 residues. V shed 8 bases and J shed 4 bases, with 19 bases lying between them. Germline CDR1 and CDR2: MDHEN and SYDVKM. DNA of the CDR3: TGTGCCAGCGGTTCGGGAGGGGGCGAGTCAGATACGCAGTATTTT. Translating gives CASGSGGGESDTQYF.

This clonotype was counted many times. A much larger clonotype is one base distant, so this may be a read error. V and J are TRBV20-1 and TRBJ1-2; D is unresolved. CDR3 length equals 13 residues. Looked up from germline, CDR1 is DFQATT and CDR2 is SNEGSKA (reference sequence). V was pared by 3 bases and J by 0 bases, with 8 bases between. The chain's CDR3 is CSASSPTNYGYTF. The CDR3 DNA reads as TGCAGTGCTAGTTCGCCAACTAACTATGGCTACACCTTC.

The sample holds many counts of this clonotype. The CDR3 loop reads CASSQDASGRGYEQYF. In DNA, the CDR3 is TGCGCCAGCAGCCAAGATGCTAGCGGCCGAGGGTACGAGCAGTACTTC. This chain links TRBV4-1 with TRBJ2-7; 7 bases align to TRBD2. Germline loops: CDR1 MGHRA, CDR2 YSYEKL. The V gene end was trimmed by 0 bases and the J gene end by 4 bases; junction bases not matched to a gene: 9. The CDR3 extends over 16 amino acids.

Ten or more counts support this clonotype. The chain has TRBV7-8 and TRBJ1-5, with D possibly TRBD1 on 5 matching bases. CDR3 length equals 16 residues. Trimming left V 1 base short and J 4 bases short, with 14 bases between. Germline V gene sequence: CDR1 SGHVS, CDR2 FQNEAQ. The CDR3 DNA reads TGTGCCAGCAGCTTAGAGGGGCGTCGTCGGAATCAGCCCCAGCATTTT. This translates into CASSLEGRRRNQPQHF. The variable domain in full, with the rest retrieved from reference TRBV7-8 and TRBJ1-5, is GAGVSQSPRYKVAKRGQDVALRCDPISGHVSLFWYQQALGQGPEFLTYFQNEAQLDKSGLPSDRFFAERPEGSVSTLKIQRTQQEDSAVYLCASSLEGRRRNQPQHFGDGTRLSIL.

There are many counts of this clonotype. The rearrangement uses TRBV15 and TRBJ2-2; 7 positions match TRBD1. Germline values: CDR1 LNHNV, CDR2 YYDKDF (reference sequence). V lost 0 bases, J lost 4 bases, and 5 bases stayed unmatched. The CDR3 length is 16 residues. CDR3 region: CATSRDRQGITGELFF. The CDR3 nucleotides are TGTGCCACCAGCAGAGATCGACAGGGCATCACCGGGGAGCTGTTTTTT.

This clonotype was observed many times. V gene TRBV7-9 combines with J gene TRBJ1-1; possibly TRBD1 for D (6 bases). V lost 6 bases to trimming and J lost 7 bases, with 15 bases between them. Germline V gives CDR1 SEHNR, CDR2 FQNEAQ (reference sequence). The length of the CDR3 is 13 residues. CDR3 protein: CASRTGGGGEAFF. The CDR3 nucleotides read TGTGCCAGCAGGACAGGTGGGGGAGGTGAAGCTTTCTTT.

The table lists this clonotype with many counts. The gene calls are TRBV20-1 and TRBJ2-3; 7 bases map to TRBD2. This CDR3 comprises 14 residues. Germline V lookup: CDR1 DFQATT, CDR2 SNEGSKA (reference sequence). The trim removed 3 bases at V and 4 bases at J, leaving 7 bases unmatched. CDR3 sequence reads: CSASLAGVADTQYF. As DNA, the CDR3 is TGCAGTGCTAGTCTGGCGGGAGTAGCAGATACGCAGTATTTT.

This chain connects TRBV25-1 to TRBJ1-1; the D is unclear. V was pared by 2 bases and J by 8 bases, with 6 bases between. The CDR3 covers 11 residues. Germline CDR1 is MGHDK and CDR2 is SYGVNS. The CDR3: CASSERGEAFF. Written as DNA, the CDR3 is TGTGCCAGCAGTGAACGGGGAGAAGCTTTCTTT.

In this sample, this clonotype turned up many times. The CDR3 DNA is TGCAGTGCTAGAGATCAGGGCGGGGGAATCTCCTACGAGCAGTACTTC. Amino acids: CSARDQGGGISYEQYF. This rearrangement joins TRBV20-1 to TRBJ2-7; 7 bases are shared with TRBD2. The CDR3 extends over 16 amino acids. V gave up 0 bases and J gave up 0 bases; unmatched junction bases: 8. Per germline, CDR1 DFQATT and CDR2 SNEGSKA (reference sequence).

This clonotype was detected many times. The chain joins TRBV18 to TRBJ2-1; D may be TRBD1 (6 bases). Per the germline V gene, CDR1 is KGHSH and CDR2 is LQKENI. This CDR3 spans 15 amino acids. The V gene lost 8 bases and the J gene lost 0 bases, with 14 bases spanning the gap. DNA for the CDR3: TGTGCCAGCATGCCGAGAGGGGGCTCCTACAATGAGCAGTTCTTC. Its protein is CASMPRGGSYNEQFF.